The rows below give T cell receptor beta chains drawn from one sample of a study of control samples from healthy donors and cancer patients. TCRdb's table, derived via immunoSEQ multiplex PCR, lists solely in-frame clones and lacks some. The sample carries roughly 69,000 clones, 83% recorded once. Input material: blood. Receptors were obtained from a man in his 60s in good health. The CDR3 runs from the conserved cysteine through the conserved F or W. The order of the fields is V gene, clone size, D gene, J gene, CDR3 protein, CDR3 DNA. A D gene is named only where the DNA matches it firmly. Where a row states a size, it is once, few, many or the class of an expanded clone; other rows omit it.

TRBV27	NA	TRBD1	TRBJ2-1	CASSLSARTGDEQFF	TGTGCCAGCAGTTTATCGGCCCGGACAGGGGACGAGCAGTTCTTC
TRBV20-1	NA	NA	TRBJ2-2	CSASGRLVNTGELFF	TGCAGTGCTAGTGGGCGGCTGGTCAACACCGGGGAGCTGTTTTTT
TRBV5-4	once	TRBD1	TRBJ2-7	CASSSVDRLSYEQYF	TGTGCCAGCAGCTCCGTGGACAGGCTCTCCTACGAGCAGTACTTC
TRBV29-1	many	TRBD2	TRBJ2-1	CSVEREGRLSYNEQFF	TGCAGCGTAGAGCGGGAGGGCCGCCTCTCCTACAATGAGCAGTTCTTC
TRBV11-1	NA	NA	TRBJ1-1	CASRPPAGAGNTEAFF	TGTGCCAGCAGGCCACCCGCAGGGGCCGGGAACACTGAAGCTTTCTTT
TRBV4-1	NA	NA	TRBJ2-7	CASSPRPGREFPYEQYF	TGCGCCAGCAGCCCGCGTCCCGGTCGGGAGTTTCCGTACGAGCAGTACTTC
TRBV7-8	NA	TRBD2	TRBJ2-1	CASSRDGLASYNEQFF	TGTGCCAGCAGCCGAGATGGACTAGCCTCCTACAATGAGCAGTTCTTC
TRBV16	NA	NA	TRBJ2-7	CASSQTKSYEQYF	TGTGCCAGCAGCCAAACGAAATCCTACGAGCAGTACTTC
TRBV5-8	NA	NA	TRBJ1-2	CASSAHRGYTF	TGTGCCAGCAGCGCCCACCGTGGCTACACCTTC
TRBV6-2/TRBV6-3	once	NA	TRBJ2-6	CASSYGGSGANVLTF	TGTGCCAGCAGTTACGGGGGGTCCGGGGCCAACGTCCTGACTTTC
TRBV6-2/TRBV6-3	NA	NA	TRBJ2-3	CASSYVAAFDTQYF	TGTGCCAGCAGTTACGTGGCAGCCTTTGATACGCAGTATTTT
TRBV7-9	once	TRBD2	TRBJ2-2	CASSSGTSGNTGELFF	TGTGCCAGCAGCTCCGGGACTAGCGGGAACACCGGGGAGCTGTTTTTT
TRBV6-5	NA	NA	TRBJ2-1	CASSPGGHEQFF	TGTGCCAGCAGTCCCGGCGGTCATGAGCAGTTCTTC
TRBV5-1	NA	NA	TRBJ2-7	CASSLGDSSSYEQYF	TGCGCCAGCAGCCTGGGTGACTCCTCCTCCTACGAGCAGTACTTC
TRBV4-2	many	NA	TRBJ2-1	CASSHDSVAYNEQFF	TGTGCCAGCAGCCATGATAGCGTAGCTTACAATGAGCAGTTCTTC
TRBV19	NA	NA	TRBJ2-1	CATAGVSSSYNEQFF	TGTGCCACCGCCGGGGTTAGCAGTTCCTACAATGAGCAGTTCTTC
TRBV27	NA	NA	TRBJ1-5	CASSITGSYQPQHF	TGTGCCAGCAGTATAACAGGGTCGTACCAGCCCCAGCATTTT